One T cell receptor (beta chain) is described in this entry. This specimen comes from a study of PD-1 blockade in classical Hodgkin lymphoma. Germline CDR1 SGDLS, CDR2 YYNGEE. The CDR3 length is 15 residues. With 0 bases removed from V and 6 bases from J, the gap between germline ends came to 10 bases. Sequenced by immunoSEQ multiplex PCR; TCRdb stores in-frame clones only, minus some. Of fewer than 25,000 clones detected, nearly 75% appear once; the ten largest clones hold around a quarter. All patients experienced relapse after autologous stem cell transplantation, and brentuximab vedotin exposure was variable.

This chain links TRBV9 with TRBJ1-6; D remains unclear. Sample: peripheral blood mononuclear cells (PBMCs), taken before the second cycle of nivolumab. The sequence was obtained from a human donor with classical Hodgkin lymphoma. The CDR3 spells CASSVVGHLNSPLHF. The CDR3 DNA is TGTGCCAGCAGCGTAGTCGGGCACCTTAATTCACCCCTCCACTTT.